This T cell receptor (beta chain) is from a study of identical twins. Study results and caveats: A cross-sectional statistical analysis, not follow-up of the same donors, supported the conclusions. Twins shared out-of-frame alpha sequences with excess low generation probability. Memory repertoires showed no such pattern, whereas abundant cord blood beta clonotypes carried fewer insertions. Twin sharing of out-of-frame TCR alpha was underestimated by models in monozygotic pairs.

The sample holds a few counts of this clonotype. The target antigen is unknown. The V gene's germline CDR1 is SSHAT and CDR2 FNYEAQ (reference sequence). The J segment lost 7 bases and the V segment lost 6 bases, leaving 14 bases of the junction unmatched. This CDR3 has 18 residues. TCRdb itself ran the 5' RACE reads through MiXCR, one entry per CDR3 protein. The sample has about 700,000 distinct CDR3 sequences; around 6.1% are singletons. The specimen was naive T cells sorted from blood. This rearrangement joins TRBV7-7 to TRBJ2-1, with TRBD2 matching 14 bases. The TCR sequence derives from a man aged 18 to 35 in good health. The CDR3 DNA reads as TGTGCCAGCAGTCCTCGGACTAGCGGGAGGCTACTGGGGAATGAGCAGTTCTTC. The encoded protein is CASSPRTSGRLLGNEQFF.